This record covers a single T cell receptor beta chain. The antigen is undetermined. The entry originates in a study of T cell responses to AZD1222 COVID-19 vaccine. Findings and caveats of the study: The reported proportion of spike-specific TCRs targeting unmutated variant regions was nearly half. When two AZD1222 doses had been given, Spike-specific TCR breadth and depth rose.

The CDR3 has 13 amino acids. V lost 0 bases to trimming and J lost 6 bases; unmatched junction nucleotides: 2. Germline V gives CDR1 SGHRS, CDR2 YFSETQ. Clones were read by immunoSEQ multiplex PCR, and TCRdb kept only the in-frame ones, dropping some. The table shows about 150,000 clones, with approximately 94% occurring only once. The V and J genes are TRBV5-1 and TRBJ1-2, with 7 bases identical to TRBD1. The sequencing used peripheral blood, collected on day 0 of AZD1222 vaccination. The receptor comes from an adult in good health. The CDR3 loop is CASSLAGQDGYTF. In DNA form, the CDR3 reads TGCGCCAGCAGCTTGGCTGGACAGGATGGCTACACCTTC.